This T cell receptor (beta chain) was found in a study of regulatory T cells in long-lasting Graves disease. Across the study: Positivity for TSH receptor antibodies plus over 5 years of antithyroid drugs meant persistent Graves' disease.

Germline CDR1 MNHNS, CDR2 SASEGT. This CDR3 is 15 amino acids long. V shed 6 bases, J shed 5 bases, and the junction held 10 bases outside the gene matches. Concerning this clonotype: The antigen is not known.

Study-level results: Segments TRBV28, TRBJ1-2 and TRBJ2-5 showed preferential usage in persistent disease. Fewer public clonotypes were shared by new patients (approximately 1,000) than by persistent patients (roughly 2,600).

As to time point: persistent/refractory GD, antithyroid drugs over 5 years with positive TRAb. Researchers made the TCR library from RNA that was extracted from PBMCs. The authors built TCR beta libraries using iRepertoire HTBI primers and Arm-PCR of CDR3 regions. Authors' methods: Segment identification across samples yielded about 60 TRBV and some 13 TRBJ segments. TCRdb fed the multiplex PCR reads into MiXCR, producing one record per CDR3 protein. The authors' filters were not applied to this entry. In the table there are roughly 400,000 distinct CDR3 sequences, about a fifth of which are singletons.

Sample: peripheral blood mononuclear cells (PBMCs), taken when the disease was refractory, from a patient treated with antithyroid drugs. The TCR sequence derives from a female donor with Graves disease. The rearrangement joins TRBV6-1 to TRBJ2-1; 7 bases align to TRBD2. DNA of the CDR3: TGTGCCAGCAGACTCGGGACTATTAGAGACAATGAGCAGTTCTTC. Translation gives CASRLGTIRDNEQFF.